The 16 T cell receptor beta chains listed next were all sequenced from one sample in a study of a mutant IDH1 vaccine in newly diagnosed glioma. The assay was immunoSEQ multiplex PCR, and TCRdb's table has in-frame clones only and misses some. The data hold roughly 76,000 clones, with around 85% observed a single time. The sample's time point: week 23, last vaccination. A 20-mer mutant IDH1 peptide at 300 ug was injected subcutaneously with topical imiquimod. Antigen specificity for these receptors is unknown. The sample in question was PBMCs, obtained from a glioma patient whose treatment included an IDH1 peptide vaccine. All receptors come from a man aged 25 to 40 with glioma. Some clones in this sample may be carry-over from other donors' samples.

The chain is built from TRBV28 and TRBJ1-2; D might be TRBD1 (6 bases). V was shortened by 3 bases and J by 8 bases, with 13 bases between the two germline ends. CDR3 length: 13 amino acids. CDR1 and CDR2 (germline): MDHEN, SYDVKM. The CDR3 region is CASSFPQRGGYTF. DNA for the CDR3: TGTGCCAGCAGTTTTCCCCAGAGGGGGGGCTACACCTTC.

The chain uses TRBV6-4 and TRBJ1-2, with D tentatively TRBD1 (5 bases). Germline V gives CDR1 MRHNA, CDR2 SNTAGT. CDR3 length: 16 residues. With 0 bases removed from V and 8 bases from J, the gap between germline ends came to 19 bases. CDR3 coding DNA: TGTGCCAGCAGTGACTCGAGGGGTGTCAGGCTCTCGGGCTACACCTTC. Translated: CASSDSRGVRLSGYTF.

The chain links TRBV11-2 to TRBJ2-1; 10 bases are a match to TRBD2. Unmatched junction bases numbered 10, after V lost 2 bases and J lost 6 bases. The CDR3 has 17 amino acids. CDR1 and CDR2 from the germline V gene are SGHAT and FQNNGV. The CDR3 DNA is TGTGCCAGCAGCTTAACGGGGCTAGCGGGAGCCCTCAATGAGCAGTTCTTC. The encoded protein is CASSLTGLAGALNEQFF.

The genes are TRBV19 and TRBJ1-1; tentatively, D is TRBD1 (5 bases). Per germline, CDR1 LNHDA and CDR2 SQIVND (reference sequence). V was shortened by 5 bases and J by 1 base, with 5 bases between the two germline ends. This CDR3 region has 12 residues. The CDR3 nucleotides are TGTGCCAGTAGTGGACAGAACACTGAAGCTTTCTTT. Its translation is CASSGQNTEAFF. Drawing the rest from reference TRBV19 and TRBJ1-1, the complete variable domain is DGGITQSPKYLFRKEGQNVTLSCEQNLNHDAMYWYRQDPGQGLRLIYYSQIVNDFQKGDIAEGYSVSREKKESFPLTVTSAQKNPTAFYLCASSGQNTEAFFGQGTRLTVV.

The chain employs TRBV5-1 and TRBJ2-3, with a tentative D call TRBD2 (6 bases). There are 12 residues in the CDR3. V dropped 4 bases and J dropped 6 bases, with 9 bases sitting between them. In germline, CDR1 is SGHRS, CDR2 YFSETQ. The CDR3 protein is CASSLRGDTQYF. The CDR3 DNA follows: TGCGCCAGCAGCCTACGGGGGGATACGCAGTATTTT.

The V call is TRBV2, the J call TRBJ1-5, with 7 bases matching TRBD1. Looked up from germline, CDR1 is SNHLY and CDR2 is FYNNEI. This CDR3 is 16 amino acids long. The ends lost 5 bases at V and 5 bases at J; junction bases unmatched: 12. The CDR3 nucleotides are TGTGCCAGCAGTCCCGAGGGAGGGGGCAGGGATCAGCCCCAGCATTTT. Protein sequence: CASSPEGGGRDQPQHF.

This chain joins TRBV9 and TRBJ1-2; 8 bases fit TRBD1. The germline gives CDR1 SGDLS, CDR2 YYNGEE. CDR3 length: 15 residues. Germline trimming cut 4 bases from V and 9 bases from J; bases unmatched to any gene: 14. This CDR3 is CASSLNPLTGASYTF. CDR3 in DNA: TGTGCCAGCAGCCTCAATCCCCTGACAGGGGCGAGCTACACCTTC.

J is TRBJ1-4 and V is TRBV28; possible D gene TRBD1, 5 bases. Per the germline V gene, CDR1 is MDHEN and CDR2 is SYDVKM. The germline V and J ends were trimmed by 3 bases and 5 bases, with 10 bases remaining between them. The CDR3 loop spans 14 amino acids. This CDR3 is CASSFQGPNEKLFF. The CDR3 nucleotides read TGTGCCAGCAGTTTCCAGGGTCCCAATGAAAAACTGTTTTTT.

The chain joins TRBV7-9 to TRBJ2-1; 10 positions match TRBD2. With V trimmed by 7 bases and J by 8 bases, 5 bases remained unmatched. The CDR3 has 13 residues. Per the germline V gene, CDR1 is SEHNR and CDR2 is FQNEAQ (reference sequence). Here the CDR3 DNA reads TGTGCCAGCACATCCGGGACTAGCGATGAGCAGTTCTTC. This sequence encodes CASTSGTSDEQFF.

This chain links TRBV6-1 with TRBJ1-4; D call uncertain. Germline CDR1 MNHNS, CDR2 SASEGT. V dropped 7 bases and J dropped 8 bases, with 5 bases sitting between them. This CDR3 region has 10 residues. CDR3: CASKTEKLFF. The CDR3 coding sequence is TGTGCCAGCAAGACAGAAAAACTGTTTTTT.

The chain couples TRBV7-9 to TRBJ2-6; D remains unclear. The CDR3 runs 19 residues. The germline V gene encodes CDR1 SEHNR and CDR2 FQNEAQ (reference sequence). Trimming removed 5 bases at V and 3 bases at J, with 23 bases between. CDR3 residues: CASSQLRLSGSFGANVLTF. The CDR3 DNA sequence: TGTGCCAGCAGCCAGCTTAGACTTTCCGGATCCTTTGGGGCCAACGTCCTGACTTTC.

The chain links TRBV5-1 to TRBJ1-1, with TRBD1 identical over 7 bases. Trimming cost V 0 bases and J 6 bases; bases outside gene matches: 2. Per germline, CDR1 SGHRS and CDR2 YFSETQ. CDR3 size: 13 residues. This chain's CDR3 is CASSLEGAAEAFF. Written as DNA, the CDR3 is TGCGCCAGCAGCTTGGAGGGGGCGGCTGAAGCTTTCTTT.

This clone has only a few counts. CDR3: CASSLNPNGQPQHF. The CDR3 DNA reads as TGTGCCAGCAGTTTAAATCCTAACGGACAGCCCCAGCATTTT. The J gene is TRBJ1-5, the V gene TRBV27; no reliable D call. V shed 2 bases and J shed 7 bases, with 12 bases lying between them. The CDR3 totals 14 residues. Germline V gene sequence: CDR1 MNHEY, CDR2 SMNVEV (reference sequence).

The V gene is TRBV28, the J gene TRBJ1-3, with D maybe TRBD1 (5 bases). Trimming took off 6 bases at V and 4 bases at J, with 19 bases between the two ends. Per the germline V gene, CDR1 is MDHEN and CDR2 is SYDVKM. The length of the CDR3 is 16 residues. The CDR3 here is CASSLILTGPGNTIYF. The CDR3 DNA reads TGTGCCAGCAGCCTAATTCTAACGGGACCGGGAAACACCATATATTTT.

The V gene is TRBV5-1, the J gene TRBJ1-1; a possible D gene is TRBD1 (5 bases). CDR3 length: 14 residues. CDR1 and CDR2 (germline): SGHRS, YFSETQ. V dropped 0 bases and J dropped 5 bases, with 11 bases sitting between them. In DNA form, the CDR3 reads TGCGCCAGCAGCTTGGCAGGGATGGGAACTGAAGCTTTCTTT. Its protein is CASSLAGMGTEAFF.

Here the CDR3 DNA reads TGCGCCAGCAGCTTGACTAGCGGGGGGCCCACAGATACGCAGTATTTT. Its translation: CASSLTSGGPTDTQYF. The J gene is TRBJ2-3, the V gene TRBV5-1; 12 bases are shared with TRBD2. Germline trimming cut 1 base from V and 2 bases from J; bases unmatched to any gene: 2. Per germline, CDR1 SGHRS and CDR2 YFSETQ. The CDR3 contains 16 residues.